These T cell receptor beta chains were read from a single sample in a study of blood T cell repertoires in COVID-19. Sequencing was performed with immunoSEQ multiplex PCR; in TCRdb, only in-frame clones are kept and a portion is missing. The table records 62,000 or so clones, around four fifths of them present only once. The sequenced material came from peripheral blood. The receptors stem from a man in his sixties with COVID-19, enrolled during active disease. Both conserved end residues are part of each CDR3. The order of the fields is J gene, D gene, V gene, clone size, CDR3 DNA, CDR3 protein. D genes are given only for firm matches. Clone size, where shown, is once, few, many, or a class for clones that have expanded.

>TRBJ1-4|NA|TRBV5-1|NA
TGCGCCAGCAGCTTGGTTTCGGGATCTAATGAAAAACTGTTTTTT
CASSLVSGSNEKLFF
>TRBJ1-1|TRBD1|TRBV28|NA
TGTGCCAGCAGTTTGTTACCGGGACAGGGAACGACTGAAGCTTTCTTT
CASSLLPGQGTTEAFF
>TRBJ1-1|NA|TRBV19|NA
TGTGCCAGTAGACCCGGGGTCTCTTCTCGGTACACTGAAGCTTTCTTT
CASRPGVSSRYTEAFF
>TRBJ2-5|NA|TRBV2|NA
TGTGCCAGCAGTGAAGCGTTAGGGGGAGAGACCCAGTACTTC
CASSEALGGETQYF
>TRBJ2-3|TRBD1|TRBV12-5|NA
TGTGCTAGTGGTTCATGGACAGGGCGCACAGATACGCAGTATTTT
CASGSWTGRTDTQYF
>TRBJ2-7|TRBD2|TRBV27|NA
TGTGCCAGCAGTTCCTCCCGGGGGGGCGAGCAGTACTTC
CASSSSRGGEQYF
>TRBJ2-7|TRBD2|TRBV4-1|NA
TGCGCCAGCAGCTTTAGCGGGATCGGATCCTACGAGCAGTACTTC
CASSFSGIGSYEQYF
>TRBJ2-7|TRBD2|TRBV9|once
TGTGCCAGCAGCGGCCGGACTAGTTTTGCCGAGCAGTACTTC
CASSGRTSFAEQYF
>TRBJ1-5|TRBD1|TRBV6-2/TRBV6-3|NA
TGTGCCAGCAGCCAGGGGGCTTTCTCTGCGCCCCAGCATTTT
CASSQGAFSAPQHF
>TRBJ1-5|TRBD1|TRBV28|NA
TGTGCCAGCAGGGGACAGGGCCATCAGCCCCAGCATTTT
CASRGQGHQPQHF
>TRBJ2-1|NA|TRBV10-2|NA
TGCGCCAGCAGTGAGTCACAAGCGTACAATGAGCAGTTCTTC
CASSESQAYNEQFF
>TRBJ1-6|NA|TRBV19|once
TGTGCCAGTAGTATAATAGCCGCCTATAATTCACCCCTCCACTTT
CASSIIAAYNSPLHF
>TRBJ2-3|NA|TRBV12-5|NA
TGTGCTAGTGGTTCGCGGACAGGCACAGATACGCAGTATTTT
CASGSRTGTDTQYF
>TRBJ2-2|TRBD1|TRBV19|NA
TGTGCCAGTACCACGGGACAGGGGTTCTCCAGGGAGCTGTTTTTT
CASTTGQGFSRELFF
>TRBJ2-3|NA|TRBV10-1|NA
TGCGCCAGCAGTGAGGGACTCGGGGGTACTAGCACAGATACGCAGTATTTT
CASSEGLGGTSTDTQYF
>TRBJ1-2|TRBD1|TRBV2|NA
TGTGCCAGCAGTAAGACAGGGGAAGACTATGGCTACACCTTC
CASSKTGEDYGYTF
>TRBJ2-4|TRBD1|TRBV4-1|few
TGCGCCAGCAGTCGCACCCAAGGGACAGAAAACATTCAGTACTTC
CASSRTQGTENIQYF
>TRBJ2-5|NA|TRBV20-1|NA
TGCAGTGCTCGGCAGGGGGAGACCCAGTACTTC
CSARQGETQYF
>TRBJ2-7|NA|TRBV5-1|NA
TGCGCCAGCAGCTTGAGTGGGGGGTCCCACGAGCAGTACTTC
CASSLSGGSHEQYF
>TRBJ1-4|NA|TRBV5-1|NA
TGCGCCAGCAGCGGCGGGCCGAATGAAAAACTGTTTTTT
CASSGGPNEKLFF
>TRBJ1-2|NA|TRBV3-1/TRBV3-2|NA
TGTGCCAGCAGTCCTCAGAGATTCGCGGGCTATGGCTACACCTTC
CASSPQRFAGYGYTF
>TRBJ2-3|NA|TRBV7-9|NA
TGTGCCAGCAGCTTATGGCTCGGGGGTAGCACCCTAGGTACGCAGTATTTT
CASSLWLGGSTLGTQYF
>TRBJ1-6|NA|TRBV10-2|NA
TGCGCCAGCAGAGTCATCACAAATTCACCCCTCCACTTT
CASRVITNSPLHF
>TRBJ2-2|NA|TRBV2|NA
TGTGCCAGCCTTGAGTTCGCGAACACCGGGGAGCTGTTTTTT
CASLEFANTGELFF
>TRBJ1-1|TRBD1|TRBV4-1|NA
TGCGCCAGCAGCCAAAACACAGGGGTCGGGACTGAAGCTTTCTTT
CASSQNTGVGTEAFF
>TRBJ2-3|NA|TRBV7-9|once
TGTGCCAGCAGCTCCCTCCTGAGCGGCGCCCTCACAGATACGCAGTATTTT
CASSSLLSGALTDTQYF
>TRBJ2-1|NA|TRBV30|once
TGTGCCCATGAACCACTAGGATACAATGAGCAGTTCTTC
CAHEPLGYNEQFF
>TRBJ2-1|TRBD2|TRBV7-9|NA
TGTGCCAGCAGCTTAATAGGGGAGGGGGAGCAGTTCTTC
CASSLIGEGEQFF
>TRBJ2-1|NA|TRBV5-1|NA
TGCGCCAGCAGCTTGGCCAGGGCCCCGGATGAGCAGTTCTTC
CASSLARAPDEQFF
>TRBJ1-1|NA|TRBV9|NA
TGTGCCAGCAACAACAGGGTCGACACTGAAGCTTTCTTT
CASNNRVDTEAFF
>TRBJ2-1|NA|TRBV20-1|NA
TGCAGTGCTAGTAGGCAGCCAGGCGATGAGCAGTTCTTC
CSASRQPGDEQFF
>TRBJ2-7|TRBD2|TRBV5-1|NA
TGCGCCAGCGGGCCTAGCGGGAGCTCCTACGAGCAGTACTTC
CASGPSGSSYEQYF
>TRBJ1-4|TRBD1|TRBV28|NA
TGTGCCAGCAGTTTATCCCCGACAGGGGACCCTAATGAAAAACTGTTTTTT
CASSLSPTGDPNEKLFF
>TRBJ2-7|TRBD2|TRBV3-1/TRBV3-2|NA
TGTGCCAGCAGCCAAGTTGGGCGGGGACTAGCGACCGACTACGAGCAGTACTTC
CASSQVGRGLATDYEQYF
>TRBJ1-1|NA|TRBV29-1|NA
TGCAGCGTCGGGGGGGGCGACACTGAAGCTTTCTTT
CSVGGGDTEAFF
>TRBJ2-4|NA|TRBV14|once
TGTGCCAGCAGCCAGCAGGGAACCAAAAACATTCAGTACTTC
CASSQQGTKNIQYF
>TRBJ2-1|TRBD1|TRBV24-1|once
TGTGCCACCAGTGACCCCGGGACAGGGGCTAATGAGCAGTTCTTC
CATSDPGTGANEQFF
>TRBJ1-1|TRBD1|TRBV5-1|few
TGCGCCAGCAGGCAGGGGGGCGGCAGCTTGAACACTGAAGCTTTCTTT
CASRQGGGSLNTEAFF
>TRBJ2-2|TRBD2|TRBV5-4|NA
TGTGCCAGCAGCCGCACTAGCGGGTCGGTGGCCGGGGAGCTGTTTTTT
CASSRTSGSVAGELFF